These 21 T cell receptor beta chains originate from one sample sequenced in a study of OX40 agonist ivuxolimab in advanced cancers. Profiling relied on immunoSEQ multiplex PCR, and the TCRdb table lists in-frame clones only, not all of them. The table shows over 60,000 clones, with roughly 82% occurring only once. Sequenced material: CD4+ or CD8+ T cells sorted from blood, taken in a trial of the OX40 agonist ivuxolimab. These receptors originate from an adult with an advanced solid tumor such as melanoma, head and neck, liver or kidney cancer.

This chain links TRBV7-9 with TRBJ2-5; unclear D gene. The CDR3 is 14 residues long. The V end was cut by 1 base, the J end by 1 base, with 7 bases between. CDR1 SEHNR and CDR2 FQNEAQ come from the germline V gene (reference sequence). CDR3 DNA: TGTGCCAGCAGCTTAGGGTCCCCCCAAGAGACCCAGTACTTC. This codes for CASSLGSPQETQYF.

In DNA form, the CDR3 reads TGTGCCAGCAGTTTAAATCCCACTAGCGGGGGGACCGAGCAGTACTTC. Translated, it gives CASSLNPTSGGTEQYF. This chain links TRBV27 with TRBJ2-7; 12 bases are shared with TRBD2. The CDR3 spans 16 residues. Germline V gene sequence: CDR1 MNHEY, CDR2 SMNVEV (reference sequence). After removal of 2 bases from V and 6 bases from J, the junction contained 8 bases not matched to a gene.

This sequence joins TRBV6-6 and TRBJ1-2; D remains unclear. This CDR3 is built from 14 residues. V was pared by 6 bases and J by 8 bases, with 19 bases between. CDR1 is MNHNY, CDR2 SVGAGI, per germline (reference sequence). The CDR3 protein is CASRRGSDSEGYTF. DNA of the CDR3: TGTGCCAGCAGGAGAGGCAGTGATAGCGAGGGCTACACCTTC.

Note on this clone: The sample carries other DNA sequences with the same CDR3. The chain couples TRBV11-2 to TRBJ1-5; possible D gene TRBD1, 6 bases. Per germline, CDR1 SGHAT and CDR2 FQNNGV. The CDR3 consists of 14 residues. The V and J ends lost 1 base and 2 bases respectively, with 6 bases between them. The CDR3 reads CASSLAGGNQPQHF. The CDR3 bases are TGTGCCAGCAGCTTAGCAGGGGGCAATCAGCCCCAGCATTTT. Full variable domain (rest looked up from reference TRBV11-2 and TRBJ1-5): EAGVAQSPRYKIIEKRQSVAFWCNPISGHATLYWYQQILGQGPKLLIQFQNNGVVDDSQLPKDRFSAERLKGVDSTLKIQPAKLEDSAVYLCASSLAGGNQPQHFGDGTRLSIL.

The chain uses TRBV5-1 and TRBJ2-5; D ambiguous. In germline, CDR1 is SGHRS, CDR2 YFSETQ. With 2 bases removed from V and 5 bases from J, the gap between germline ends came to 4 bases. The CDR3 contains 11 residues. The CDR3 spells CASSLDETQYF. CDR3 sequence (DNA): TGCGCCAGCAGCTTAGATGAGACCCAGTACTTC.

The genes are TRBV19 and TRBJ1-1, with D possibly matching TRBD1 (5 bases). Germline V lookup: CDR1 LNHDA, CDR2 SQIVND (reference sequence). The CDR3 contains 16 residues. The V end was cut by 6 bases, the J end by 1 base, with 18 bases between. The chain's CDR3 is CASSQRPGRTNTEAFF. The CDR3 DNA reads TGTGCCAGTAGCCAACGACCGGGACGGACGAACACTGAAGCTTTCTTT.

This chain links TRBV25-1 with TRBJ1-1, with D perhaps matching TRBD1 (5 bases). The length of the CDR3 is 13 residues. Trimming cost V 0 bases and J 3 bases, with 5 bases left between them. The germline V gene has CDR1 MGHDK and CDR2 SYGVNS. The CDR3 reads CASSEYRDTEAFF. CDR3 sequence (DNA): TGTGCCAGCAGTGAATACAGGGACACTGAAGCTTTCTTT.

Here the CDR3 DNA reads TGTGCCAGCAGTTACTCGAGGGGGGGTAGCAATCAGCCCCAGCATTTT. Protein: CASSYSRGGSNQPQHF. The chain is built from TRBV6-5 and TRBJ1-5; weak D call: TRBD1 (6 bases). Trimming took off 0 bases at V and 0 bases at J, with 9 bases between the two ends. Germline CDR1 and CDR2: MNHEY and SVGAGI. The CDR3 is 16 residues long.

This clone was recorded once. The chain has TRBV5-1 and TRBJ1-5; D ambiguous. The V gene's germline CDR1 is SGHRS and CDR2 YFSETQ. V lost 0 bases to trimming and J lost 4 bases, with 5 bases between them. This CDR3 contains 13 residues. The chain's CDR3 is CASSLEVNQPQHF. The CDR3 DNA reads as TGCGCCAGCAGCTTGGAGGTAAATCAGCCCCAGCATTTT.

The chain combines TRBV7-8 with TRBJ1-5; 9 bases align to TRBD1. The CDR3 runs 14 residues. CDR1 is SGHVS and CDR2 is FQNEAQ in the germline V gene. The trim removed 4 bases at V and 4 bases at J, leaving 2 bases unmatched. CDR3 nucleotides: TGTGCCAGCAGCTCAGACAGGGGGAATCAGCCCCAGCATTTT. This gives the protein CASSSDRGNQPQHF.

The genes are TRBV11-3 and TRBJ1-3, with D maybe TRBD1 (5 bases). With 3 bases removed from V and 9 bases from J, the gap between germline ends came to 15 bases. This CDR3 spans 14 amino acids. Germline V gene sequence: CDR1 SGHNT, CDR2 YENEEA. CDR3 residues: CASSFDGDDGTIYF. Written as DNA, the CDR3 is TGTGCCAGCAGCTTTGATGGGGACGACGGCACCATATATTTT.

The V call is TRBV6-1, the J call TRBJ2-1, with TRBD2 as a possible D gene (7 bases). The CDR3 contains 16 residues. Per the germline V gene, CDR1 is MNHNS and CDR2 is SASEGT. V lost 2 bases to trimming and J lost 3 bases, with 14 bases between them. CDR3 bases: TGTGCCAGCAGTGAATTCGAGGGGGGGCTCTACAATGAGCAGTTCTTC. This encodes CASSEFEGGLYNEQFF.

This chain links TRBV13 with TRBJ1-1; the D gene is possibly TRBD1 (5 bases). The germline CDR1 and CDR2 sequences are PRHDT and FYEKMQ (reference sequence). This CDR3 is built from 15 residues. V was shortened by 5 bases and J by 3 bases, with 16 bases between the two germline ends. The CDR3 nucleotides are TGTGCCAGCAGCAAATCTAGGGGTCAGGACACTGAAGCTTTCTTT. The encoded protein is CASSKSRGQDTEAFF.

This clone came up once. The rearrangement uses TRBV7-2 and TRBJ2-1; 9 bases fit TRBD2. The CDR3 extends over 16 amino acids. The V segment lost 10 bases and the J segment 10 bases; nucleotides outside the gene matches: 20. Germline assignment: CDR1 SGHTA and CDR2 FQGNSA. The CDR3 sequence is CAIPSLAGARVGEQFF. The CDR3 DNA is TGTGCCATCCCCTCTTTAGCGGGGGCAAGGGTCGGGGAGCAGTTCTTC.

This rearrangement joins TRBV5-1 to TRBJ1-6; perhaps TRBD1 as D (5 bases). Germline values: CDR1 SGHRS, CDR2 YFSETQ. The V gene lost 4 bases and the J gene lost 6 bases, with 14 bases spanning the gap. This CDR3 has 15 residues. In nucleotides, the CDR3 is TGCGCCAGCAGCCCCTCCGGAGGGGCTAATTCACCCCTCCACTTT. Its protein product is CASSPSGGANSPLHF.

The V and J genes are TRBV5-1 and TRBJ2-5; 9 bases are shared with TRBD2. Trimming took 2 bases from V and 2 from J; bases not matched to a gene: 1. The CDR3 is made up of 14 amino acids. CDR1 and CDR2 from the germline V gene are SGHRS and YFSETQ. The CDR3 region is CASSFSGGQETQYF. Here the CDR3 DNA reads TGCGCCAGCAGCTTCAGCGGGGGGCAAGAGACCCAGTACTTC.

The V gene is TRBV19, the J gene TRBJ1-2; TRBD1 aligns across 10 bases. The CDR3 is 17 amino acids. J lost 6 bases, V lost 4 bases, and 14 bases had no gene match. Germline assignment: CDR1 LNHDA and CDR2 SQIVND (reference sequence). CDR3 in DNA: TGTGCCAGTAGTACCGGGACAGGGGTAGCCTCACGTCATGGCTACACCTTC. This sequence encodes CASSTGTGVASRHGYTF.

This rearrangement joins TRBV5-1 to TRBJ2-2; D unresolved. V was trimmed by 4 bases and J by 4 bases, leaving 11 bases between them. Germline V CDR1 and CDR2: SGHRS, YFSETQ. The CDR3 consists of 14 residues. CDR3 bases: TGCGCCAGCAGCCTATCTATCGGCACCGGGGAGCTGTTTTTT. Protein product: CASSLSIGTGELFF.

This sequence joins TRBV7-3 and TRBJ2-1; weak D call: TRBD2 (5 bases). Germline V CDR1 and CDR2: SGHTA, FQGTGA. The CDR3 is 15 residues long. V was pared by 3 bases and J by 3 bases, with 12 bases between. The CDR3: CASSFGPGVYNEQFF. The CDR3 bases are TGTGCCAGCAGCTTTGGACCCGGGGTCTACAATGAGCAGTTCTTC.

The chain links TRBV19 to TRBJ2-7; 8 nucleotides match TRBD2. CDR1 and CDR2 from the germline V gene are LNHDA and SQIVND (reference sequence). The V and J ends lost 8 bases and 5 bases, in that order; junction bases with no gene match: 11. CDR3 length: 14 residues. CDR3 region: CASSPGLEPHEQYF. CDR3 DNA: TGTGCCAGTTCCCCGGGACTAGAGCCCCACGAGCAGTACTTC.

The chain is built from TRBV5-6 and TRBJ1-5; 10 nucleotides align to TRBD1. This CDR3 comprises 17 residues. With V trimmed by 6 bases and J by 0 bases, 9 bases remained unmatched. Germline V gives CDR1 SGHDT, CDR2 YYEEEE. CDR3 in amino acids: CASTNRGQGISNQPQHF. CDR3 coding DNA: TGTGCCAGCACCAATCGGGGACAGGGGATTAGCAATCAGCCCCAGCATTTT.